This T cell receptor beta chain was sequenced in a study of cytomegalovirus exposure and HLA in healthy donors (dated by TCRdb to the late 2010s). Some background on the complete study: An earlier analysis of several hundred of the donors reported 250 to 300 Gb of sequence data and 117 million unique TCR beta sequences from 150 million to 200 million T cells. Around 320 gigabases of sequencing data and approximately 84 million unique TCR sequences were included in an early release covering 550 to 650 HLA-typed donors. Of the approximately 400 genotyped donors, 81% were placed in the genetic ancestry cluster associated with self-reported Caucasian donors. The study aimed to test whether signatures of past pathogen exposure could be identified by cataloging public T cell receptors. The study used immunosequencing to profile the T cell repertoires of 670 or so subjects and linked those repertoires to cytomegalovirus serostatus. Besides the first cohort of about 730 subjects, a separate validation cohort made up of 95 to 150 different subjects was used. To predict cytomegalovirus infection status, the study brought together high-throughput TCR immunosequencing, statistical association of individual TCRs with disease status, and machine learning. To study patterns of TCR occurrence, a later analysis re-analyzed previously published TCR beta repertoires from 666 donors and added high-resolution HLA genotyping. The later analysis used no new phenotypic data to find candidate immune exposures, relying instead on TCR beta sequences and their occurrence across donors. To decide whether each TCR beta V gene segment behaved as functional or pseudogenic, an earlier analysis of several hundred of the donors relied on high-throughput TCR beta sequencing. Alongside the repertoire data, information on donor age, sex, ethnicity and CMV serostatus was compiled. Genome-wide SNP genotypes for about 65% of the roughly 670 donors were used in a later genetic analysis, which treated that subset as a discovery cohort. All discovery cohort repertoires had been generated using a single sequencing platform. Class I and class II HLA loci were covered by the typing at four-digit resolution. The number of donors typed differed by locus, with 629-630 for A, B, C, DRB1 and DQB1, more than 500 for DQA1, nearly 610 for DPA1, and approximately 470 for DPB1. Because of strong linkage in the cohort, roughly five DR-DQ haplotypes were treated as single units for association and clustering. Among about 400 genotyped donors of the cohort, an average of approximately 200,000 unique TCR beta nucleotide sequences was sequenced per donor, of which about 18% were non-productive.

Points the paper makes about the study in general: The authors suggested that the approach could potentially be generalized to other disease states and immunological phenotypes. Correlated functional status among segregating V segments might reflect linkage disequilibrium, but an unknown experimental factor could not be ruled out. Compared with equally common non-associated chains, HLA-associated TCR beta chains in a later analysis were more clonally expanded and had lower generation probabilities. The study listed 164 TCR beta chains as associated with cytomegalovirus. Some IMGT-functional V segments, including TRBV6-2 and TRBV6-3, could not be distinguished by the 87-base-pair reads and were therefore excluded. A further reported finding was that TCR beta sequences accurately predicted the HLA-A and HLA-B alleles for most subjects in the first cohort. When HLA alleles, especially DR and DQ, strongly co-occurred, attributing TCR associations to individual alleles was difficult. V-gene and J-gene trimming of TCR beta chains was associated with a missense DCLRE1C variant in a later genetic analysis, and the association was replicated in an independent cohort. In this cohort, only TCR beta chains were sequenced, and detectable features were limited by the absence of alpha or paired-chain data. Immune exposure information for the cohort was limited to CMV serostatus. Roughly uniform sequencing depth across donors was assumed in presence/absence analyses, although this assumption may not hold. According to a later analysis, TCR association rates differed among HLA loci, with DRB1 alleles showing the most associated TCRs and HLA-C alleles showing the fewest. At a false discovery rate of 0.05, a later analysis linked 16,951 TCR beta sequences to specific HLA alleles. The sequencing pipeline was judged likely to have produced a cluster of highly shared sequence variants as a technical artifact. According to a later analysis, parvovirus B19, influenza, CMV and Epstein-Barr virus appeared linked to several top co-occurrence clusters. Most TCR sequences were observed very rarely across donors, whereas some public TCRs were present in many individuals. In a later genetic analysis, fewer N-insertions in productive TCRs were reported among donors in an Asian-associated ancestry cluster than the approximately 710-donor mean. Cytomegalovirus status was reported to be diagnosed by the classifier with high specificity and sensitivity in both the original and validation cohorts. In vitro tests confirmed that three of the cytomegalovirus-associated TCR beta chains recognize cytomegalovirus antigens. Most CMV-associated TCR beta chains appeared to be HLA-restricted in a later analysis, and the HLA associations seemed to be driven largely by CMV exposure. Because HLA typing was unavailable for some donors at each locus, only the typed subset was used in association tests. An earlier analysis of some 590 of the donors showed that most TCR beta V segments appeared in productive rearrangements either about 87% or about 30% of the time, which broadly matched IMGT annotations. Seventeen rarely observed V segments, including chromosome 9 orphons, were excluded from the earlier analysis of approximately 600 of the donors because counts were too low.

The cohort comprised fewer than 750 healthy bone marrow donors. Cohort members were all nominally healthy when sampled, although unrecorded immune exposures were likely present. The donor tested CMV seropositive and was one of the 289 seropositive cohort members. A peripheral blood sample was provided by each donor, and peripheral blood mononuclear cells were used for TCR beta sequencing. Genomic DNA extraction from the blood cell samples was performed with the Qiagen DNeasy Blood Extraction Kit. The library was made by the immunoSEQ multiplex PCR assay. For the multiplex PCR, a mixture combining 60 forward primers for TCR Vbeta segments and 13 reverse primers for TCR Jbeta segments was used. The CDR3 region of rearranged TCR beta genes was amplified from genomic DNA by a multiplex PCR assay. The amplified TCR beta libraries were sequenced on the Illumina HiSeq System as 87-base-pair reads. The study's processing was this. A later analysis tallied 75 million to 95 million unique TCR beta chains across the approximately 670 repertoires, and approximately 12 million of those chains were shared by two or more donors. A nearest-neighbor algorithm error-corrected the raw reads and collapsed the reads into unique sequences, merging closely related sequences to remove PCR and sequencing errors. Alignment of CDR3 sequences to IMGT reference sequences was used to assign V, D and J gene segments. For a sequence to be retained, a match of at least six nucleotides was required to both a V gene segment and a J gene segment. Rearrangements were called productive when the CDR3 lacked stop codons and stayed in frame with V and J; all others were non-productive. Following IMGT convention, CDR3 was defined as the stretch from the second conserved V-encoded cysteine up to the conserved J-encoded phenylalanine. The earlier analysis of roughly 590 of the donors excluded any sequence lacking an unambiguous match to a single V gene segment. An earlier analysis of 587 of the donors called V segments functional above 56.7% productive rearrangements and segregating when the between-donor standard deviation exceeded 5%. A statistical classification framework was built for diagnosing cytomegalovirus status from the catalog of TCR beta chain sequences. A later analysis assigned V and J genes by comparing TCR nucleotide sequences with IMGT/GENE-DB human TR gene sequences. The TCRdist pipeline was used in a later analysis to assign CDR3 sequences and most-parsimonious VDJ recombination scenarios. In a later analysis, each TCR beta chain was defined by its CDR3 amino acid sequence together with its V-gene family, and reads without a unique V-gene family were excluded. As a way to deal with suspected cross-contamination and a sequencing artifact, a later analysis dropped hundreds of nucleotide sequences that were highly shared and had low generation probability. For each public chain, a later analysis derived a clonal expansion index from normalized ranks of inferred template counts within each repertoire. In a later analysis, generation probabilities were computed using a VDJ recombination model fitted to out-of-frame rearrangements, and the results were checked against IGoR. A later analysis scored TCR-TCR, TCR-HLA and TCR-CMV co-occurrence with hypergeometric tests, applying a repertoire-size bias correction to TCR pairs. In a later analysis, false discovery rates were estimated by permuting HLA or CMV assignments 20 times. In a later analysis, co-occurring TCRs were grouped with DBSCAN, and TCRdist sequence similarity was added when clustering was performed within HLA-allele-positive subsets. Repertoires with fewer than 30,000 or more than 120,000 public chains, plus five repertoires with anomalous nucleotide sharing, were excluded from co-occurrence clustering. Not all clones reach the TCRdb copy of this immuneACCESS table, which keeps in-frame sequences only. Checked studies attribute under half of the gap to unresolved V genes and leave the rest unexplained. V, J and clone size are those of that table, while D and trimming were read from the DNA. Present in this sample are around 99,000 clones, approximately 70% of which were seen just once. Roughly 5.5% of the sample comes from the top ten.

This clone was counted a single time. Its antigen target is currently unknown. Base quality data are lacking; no much larger clone is found one base away. The junction shows trimming of 4 bases on V and 6 bases on J, and the gene matches do not reach 9 bases of it. According to the germline V gene, CDR1 reads SGHDT and CDR2 reads YYEEEE. From the cysteine up to the phenylalanine, the CDR3 has a length of 14 residues. This entry keeps only the CDR3 DNA: 42 bases, framed from base 1. Sequencing input: PBMCs. Recombination connected TRBV5-6 to TRBJ2-7; 8 middle bases align to TRBD2. This receptor was identified in a woman aged 65 to 85 in good health and CMV-seropositive. CDR3 loop: CASSRSGAGGEQYF. The DNA reads TGTGCCAGCAGCCGTAGCGGGGCCGGAGGCGAGCAGTACTTC. Extended through the reference TRBV5-6 and TRBJ2-7 proteins, this CDR3 yields the full variable domain: DAGVTQSPTHLIKTRGQQVTLRCSPKSGHDTVSWYQQALGQGPQFIFQYYEEEERQRGNFPDRFSGHQFPNYSSELNVNALLLGDSALYLCASSRSGAGGEQYFGPGTRLTVT.